The subject of this entry is one T cell receptor (beta chain). Its antigen is as yet unknown. The record originates from a study of cytomegalovirus exposure and HLA in healthy donors. Study in general: The platform used for the 95 to 150 validation repertoires matched that of the approximately 640 first-cohort repertoires, a later analysis reported. Study-wide results and caveats: Confirmation in vitro established that a few CMV-associated chains were specific for CMV antigens.

Method: immunoSEQ multiplex PCR; TCRdb's copy keeps in-frame clones and lacks some. Of more than 120,000 clones detected, more than 85% appear once; the ten largest clones hold 7.5% to 9%. The donors were members of the validation cohort comprising some 120 subjects, separate from the roughly 670-subject first cohort. V shed 4 bases, J shed 2 bases, and the junction held 3 bases outside the gene matches. The germline gives CDR1 MNHEY, CDR2 SMNVEV (reference sequence). The CDR3 sequence is 14 residues long. This receptor was taken from a man in his late teens or twenties in good health and CMV-seropositive. The gene calls are TRBV27 and TRBJ2-7, with TRBD1 matching over 9 bases. Sequenced: PBMCs. CDR3 protein: CASSSQGAPYEQYF. CDR3 coding DNA: TGTGCCAGCAGTTCACAGGGGGCCCCCTACGAGCAGTACTTC.